This TCR beta chain was sequenced for a study of lymphopenia after photon versus proton radiotherapy. Using immunoSEQ multiplex PCR, the repertoire was profiled, and TCRdb retains in-frame clones only, with some absent. The profile shows tens of thousands of clones, roughly 91% of them singletons. The study, taken as a whole, reports: In patients who died, overall survival fell as post-nadir TCR diversity dropped more. Only patients who died were analyzed for survival; proton advantage is unproven. Post-nadir diversity loss with photons came from oligoclonal expansion, particularly CD8+ Temra cells.

Concerning this clone itself: What it recognizes is unknown.

CDR1 MDHEN and CDR2 SYDVKM come from the germline V gene. This CDR3 comprises 14 residues. The ends were cut back, 8 bases at V and 10 bases at J, with 18 bases in the middle. The sequences come from peripheral blood, collected from a patient treated with proton-based radiotherapy. J is TRBJ1-6 and V is TRBV28; D might be TRBD1 (5 bases). The sequence was collected from a man older than 75 with esophageal cancer. The CDR3 nucleotides are TGTGCCAGCGGGGGAGGAGCGGCAGGATCACCCCTCCACTTT. Translating gives CASGGGAAGSPLHF.